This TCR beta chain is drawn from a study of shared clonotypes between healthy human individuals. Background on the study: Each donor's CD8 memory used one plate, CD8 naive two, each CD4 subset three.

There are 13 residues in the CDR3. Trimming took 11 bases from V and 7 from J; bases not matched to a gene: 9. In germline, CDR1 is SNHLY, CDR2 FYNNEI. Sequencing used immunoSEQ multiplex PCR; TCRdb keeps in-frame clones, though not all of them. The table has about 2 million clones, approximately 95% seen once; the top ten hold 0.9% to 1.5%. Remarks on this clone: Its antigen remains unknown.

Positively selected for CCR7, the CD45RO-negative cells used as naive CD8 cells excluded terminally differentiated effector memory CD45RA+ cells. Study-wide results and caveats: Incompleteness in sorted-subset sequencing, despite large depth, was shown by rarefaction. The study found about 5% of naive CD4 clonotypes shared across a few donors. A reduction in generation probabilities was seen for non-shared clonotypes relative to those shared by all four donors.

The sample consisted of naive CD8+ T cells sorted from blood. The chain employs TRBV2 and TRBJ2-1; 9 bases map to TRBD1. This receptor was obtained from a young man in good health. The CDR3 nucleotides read TGTGCCGCCTGGGGACAGGGTCGGAATGAGCAGTTCTTC. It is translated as CAAWGQGRNEQFF.